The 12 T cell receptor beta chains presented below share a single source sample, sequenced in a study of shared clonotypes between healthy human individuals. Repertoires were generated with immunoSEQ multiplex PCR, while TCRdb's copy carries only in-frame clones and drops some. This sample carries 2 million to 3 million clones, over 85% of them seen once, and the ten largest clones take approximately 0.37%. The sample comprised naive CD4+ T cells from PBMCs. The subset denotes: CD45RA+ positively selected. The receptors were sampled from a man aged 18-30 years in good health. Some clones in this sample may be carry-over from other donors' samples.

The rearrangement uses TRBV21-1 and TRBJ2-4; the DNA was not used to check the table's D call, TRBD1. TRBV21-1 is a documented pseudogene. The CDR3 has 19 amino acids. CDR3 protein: CASSKEGDRGILAKNIQYF. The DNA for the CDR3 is TGTGCCAGCAGCAAAGAGGGGGACAGGGGAATTCTAGCCAAAAACATTCAGTACTTC.

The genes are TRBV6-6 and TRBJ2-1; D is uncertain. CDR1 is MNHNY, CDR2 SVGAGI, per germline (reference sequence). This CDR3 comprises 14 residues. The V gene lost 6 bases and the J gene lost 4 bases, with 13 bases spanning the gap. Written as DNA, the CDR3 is TGTGCCAGCAGCAGTTATAGTGGTTACAATGAGCAGTTCTTC. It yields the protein CASSSYSGYNEQFF.

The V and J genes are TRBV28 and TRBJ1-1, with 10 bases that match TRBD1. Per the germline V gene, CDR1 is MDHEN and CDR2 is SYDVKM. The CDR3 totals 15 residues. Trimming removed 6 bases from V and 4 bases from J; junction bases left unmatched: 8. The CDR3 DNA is TGTGCCAGCAGACAGACAGGGGGCATCGGCACTGAAGCTTTCTTT. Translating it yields CASRQTGGIGTEAFF.

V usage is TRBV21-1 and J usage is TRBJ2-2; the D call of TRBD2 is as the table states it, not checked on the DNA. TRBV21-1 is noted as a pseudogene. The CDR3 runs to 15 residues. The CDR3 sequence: CASSKDRGVPGELFF. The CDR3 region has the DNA TGTGCCAGCAGCAAAGATCGGGGGGTGCCCGGGGAGCTGTTTTTT.

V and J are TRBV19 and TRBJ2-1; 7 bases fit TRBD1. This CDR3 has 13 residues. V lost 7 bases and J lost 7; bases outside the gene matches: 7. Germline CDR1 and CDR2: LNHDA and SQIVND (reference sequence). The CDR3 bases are TGTGCCAGTACCGACAGACAGGGAAATGAGCAGTTCTTC. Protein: CASTDRQGNEQFF.

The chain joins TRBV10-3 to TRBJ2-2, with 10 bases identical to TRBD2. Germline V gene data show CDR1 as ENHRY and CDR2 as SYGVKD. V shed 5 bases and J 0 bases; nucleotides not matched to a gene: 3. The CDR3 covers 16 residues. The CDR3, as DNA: TGTGCCATCAGTCGACTAGCGGGTGCGAACACCGGGGAGCTGTTTTTT. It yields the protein CAISRLAGANTGELFF.

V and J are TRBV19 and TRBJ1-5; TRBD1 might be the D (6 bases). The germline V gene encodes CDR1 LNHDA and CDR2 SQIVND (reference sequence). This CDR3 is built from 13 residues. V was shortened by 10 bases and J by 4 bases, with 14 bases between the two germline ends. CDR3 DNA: TGTGCCACCGCCCTCACAGGGAATCAGCCCCAGCATTTT. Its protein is CATALTGNQPQHF.

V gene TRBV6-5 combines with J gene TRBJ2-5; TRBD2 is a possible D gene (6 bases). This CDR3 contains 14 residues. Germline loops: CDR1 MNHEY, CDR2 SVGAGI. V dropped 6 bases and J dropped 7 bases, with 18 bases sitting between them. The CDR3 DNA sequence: TGTGCCAGCAGCTCCTGGGGACTCCCTGGGACCCAGTACTTC. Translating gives CASSSWGLPGTQYF.

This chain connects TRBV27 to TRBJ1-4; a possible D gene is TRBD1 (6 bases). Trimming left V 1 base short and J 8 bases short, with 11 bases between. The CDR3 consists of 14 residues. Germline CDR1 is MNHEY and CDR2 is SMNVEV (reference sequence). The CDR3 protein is CASSLLIRGEKLFF. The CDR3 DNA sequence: TGTGCCAGCAGTTTATTAATCAGGGGAGAAAAACTGTTTTTT.

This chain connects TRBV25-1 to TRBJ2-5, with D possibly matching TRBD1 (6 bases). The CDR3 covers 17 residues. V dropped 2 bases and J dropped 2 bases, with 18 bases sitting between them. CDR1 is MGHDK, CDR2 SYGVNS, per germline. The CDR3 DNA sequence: TGTGCCAGCAGTGAACTCGCGCCGGGACACAAACAAGAGACCCAGTACTTC. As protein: CASSELAPGHKQETQYF.

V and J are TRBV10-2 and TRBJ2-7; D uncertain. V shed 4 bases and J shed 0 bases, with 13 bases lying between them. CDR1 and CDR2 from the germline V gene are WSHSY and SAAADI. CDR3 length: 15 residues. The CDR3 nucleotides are TGCGCCAGCAGTGGGGAAAGGACCCGCTCCTACGAGCAGTACTTC. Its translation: CASSGERTRSYEQYF.

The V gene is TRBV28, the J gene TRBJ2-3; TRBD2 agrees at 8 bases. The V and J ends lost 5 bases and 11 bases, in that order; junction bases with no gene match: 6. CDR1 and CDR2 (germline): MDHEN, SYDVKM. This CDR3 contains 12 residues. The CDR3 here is CASSRLSGMQYF. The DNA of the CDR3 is TGTGCCAGCAGTCGTCTTAGCGGGATGCAGTATTTT.